These 29 T cell receptor beta chains were all obtained from the same sample, sequenced in a study of blood T cell repertoires in COVID-19. Profiling relied on immunoSEQ multiplex PCR, and the TCRdb table lists in-frame clones only, not all of them. The sample carries over 200,000 clones, approximately 91% recorded once. The sample was peripheral blood. Every receptor here comes from an older woman with acute or convalescent COVID-19.

The J gene is TRBJ1-2, the V gene TRBV30; 9 nucleotides agree with TRBD1. J lost 2 bases, V lost 0 bases, and 13 bases had no gene match. The germline CDR1 and CDR2 sequences are GTSNPN and SVGIG (reference sequence). This CDR3 has 18 amino acids. The CDR3 DNA reads TGTGCCTGGAGTGTACTCCGGGACAGGGCATTGGGAAACTATGGCTACACCTTC. It translates to CAWSVLRDRALGNYGYTF.

This chain connects TRBV19 to TRBJ1-4; 8 bases are shared with TRBD1. The V gene end was trimmed by 6 bases and the J gene end by 0 bases; junction bases not matched to a gene: 6. This CDR3 comprises 16 residues. Germline assignment: CDR1 LNHDA and CDR2 SQIVND (reference sequence). The CDR3 DNA reads as TGTGCCAGTAGGGACAGGGCTGGGCCAACTAATGAAAAACTGTTTTTT. This gives the protein CASRDRAGPTNEKLFF.

This clone has only a few counts. CDR3 coding DNA: TGTGCCAGCAGTGAAGAGAGACAGGGTGGGGGTAACATTCAGTACTTC. This encodes CASSEERQGGGNIQYF. The chain is built from TRBV2 and TRBJ2-4; TRBD1 matches at 7 bases. V shed 1 base and J 7 bases; nucleotides not matched to a gene: 10. CDR3 size: 16 residues. Looked up from germline, CDR1 is SNHLY and CDR2 is FYNNEI.

This clone was found a few times. V is TRBV29-1 and J is TRBJ1-2; 7 positions match TRBD1. CDR1 is SQVTM, CDR2 ANQGSEA, per germline. After removal of 7 bases from V and 4 bases from J, the junction contained 6 bases not matched to a gene. CDR3 length: 12 residues. DNA for the CDR3: TGCAGCGCTACAGGGGCTGGCTATGGCTACACCTTC. It encodes CSATGAGYGYTF. The full variable domain, rest sourced from reference TRBV29-1 and TRBJ1-2, is SAVISQKPSRDICQRGTSLTIQCQVDSQVTMMFWYRQQPGQSLTLIATANQGSEATYESGFVIDKFPISRPNLTFSTLTVSNMSPEDSSIYLCSATGAGYGYTFGSGTRLTVV.

The CDR3 spells CASSQGSREQFF. The DNA of the CDR3 is TGTGCCAGCAGCCAAGGCAGCAGGGAGCAGTTCTTC. The V call is TRBV4-2, the J call TRBJ2-1; D not certain. The CDR3 spans 12 residues. V was cut by 1 base and J by 10 bases, with 8 bases left in between. The germline CDR1 and CDR2 sequences are LGHNA and YNFKEQ.

This sequence joins TRBV6-5 and TRBJ1-2; 7 bases agree with TRBD1. Germline V gene data show CDR1 as MNHEY and CDR2 as SVGAGI. This CDR3 is built from 15 residues. J was trimmed by 8 bases and V by 6 bases; bases with no gene match: 15. The CDR3 bases are TGTGCCAGCAGGGCCCTCGCTTTTGACAGGGTCGGCTACACCTTC. It translates to CASRALAFDRVGYTF.

CDR3 region: CASSPGGAYNEQFF. Written as DNA, the CDR3 is TGTGCCAGCTCACCAGGGGGCGCCTACAATGAGCAGTTCTTC. The chain recombines TRBV18 with TRBJ2-1, with a tentative D call TRBD1 (6 bases). The CDR3 covers 14 residues. V lost 2 bases to trimming and J lost 2 bases, with 7 bases between them. Germline CDR1 is KGHSH and CDR2 is LQKENI.

V and J are TRBV5-6 and TRBJ1-4; possibly TRBD1 for D (5 bases). Looked up from germline, CDR1 is SGHDT and CDR2 is YYEEEE. The CDR3 runs 14 residues. Trimming took 0 bases from V and 8 from J, leaving 11 bases between them. The CDR3 protein is CASSLVAGDEKLFF. The CDR3 DNA is TGTGCCAGCAGCTTGGTAGCGGGGGACGAAAAACTGTTTTTT. Based on the CDR3 plus reference TRBV5-6 and TRBJ1-4, the full variable domain is DAGVTQSPTHLIKTRGQQVTLRCSPKSGHDTVSWYQQALGQGPQFIFQYYEEEERQRGNFPDRFSGHQFPNYSSELNVNALLLGDSALYLCASSLVAGDEKLFFGSGTQLSVL.

J is TRBJ1-3 and V is TRBV7-9; TRBD1 might be the D (6 bases). The V end lost 5 bases, the J end lost 4 bases, and 15 bases lay between the germline ends. CDR3 size: 15 residues. Looked up from germline, CDR1 is SEHNR and CDR2 is FQNEAQ (reference sequence). CDR3 bases: TGTGCCAGCAGCCCCGCCGGACAGTCCGGAAACACCATATATTTT. It codes for CASSPAGQSGNTIYF.

The chain couples TRBV19 to TRBJ1-5, with D uncertain. V was pared by 3 bases and J by 2 bases, with 8 bases between. The CDR3 sequence is 14 residues long. Per the germline V gene, CDR1 is LNHDA and CDR2 is SQIVND (reference sequence). The DNA for the CDR3 is TGTGCCAGTAGTATGACACTTGGCAATCAGCCCCAGCATTTT. Amino acids: CASSMTLGNQPQHF.

The J gene is TRBJ2-1, the V gene TRBV19; 7 positions match TRBD2. Germline V gene sequence: CDR1 LNHDA, CDR2 SQIVND (reference sequence). CDR3 size: 15 residues. V trimming: 7 bases; J trimming: 5 bases; junction bases outside the gene matches: 11. CDR3 DNA sequence: TGTGCCAGTATCGATTGGGCTAGCGGAAACAATGAGCAGTTCTTC. It is translated as CASIDWASGNNEQFF. The variable domain in full, with the rest retrieved from reference TRBV19 and TRBJ2-1, is DGGITQSPKYLFRKEGQNVTLSCEQNLNHDAMYWYRQDPGQGLRLIYYSQIVNDFQKGDIAEGYSVSREKKESFPLTVTSAQKNPTAFYLCASIDWASGNNEQFFGPGTRLTVL.

CDR3 in DNA: TGTGCCAGCTCACCAGAGGCAGCGCGCTCTGGGGCCAACGTCCTGACTTTC. Residues: CASSPEAARSGANVLTF. The gene calls are TRBV18 and TRBJ2-6; D is unclear. The CDR3 is 17 amino acids. CDR1 is KGHSH and CDR2 is LQKENI in the germline V gene. The V and J ends lost 2 bases and 0 bases respectively, with 11 bases between them.

The V call is TRBV27, the J call TRBJ1-2; D is unclear. Trimming removed 7 bases at V and 2 bases at J, with 8 bases between. Germline assignment: CDR1 MNHEY and CDR2 SMNVEV (reference sequence). The CDR3 consists of 12 residues. CDR3 DNA sequence: TGTGCCAGCACGGGAGGGAACTATGGCTACACCTTC. Amino acid sequence: CASTGGNYGYTF.

The chain is built from TRBV5-1 and TRBJ2-5; 8 bases align to TRBD2. The CDR3 extends over 15 amino acids. From germline, CDR1 is SGHRS and CDR2 YFSETQ. The V gene end was trimmed by 3 bases and the J gene end by 2 bases; junction bases not matched to a gene: 6. The CDR3 sequence: CASSSSGRGQETQYF. The CDR3 coding sequence is TGCGCCAGCAGCTCTAGCGGGCGGGGTCAAGAGACCCAGTACTTC.

Only one count was recorded for this clone. The J gene is TRBJ1-1, the V gene TRBV18, with 7 nucleotides matching TRBD1. V trimming: 3 bases; J trimming: 5 bases; junction bases outside the gene matches: 6. The germline gives CDR1 KGHSH, CDR2 LQKENI. This CDR3 region has 14 residues. The CDR3 coding sequence is TGTGCCAGCTCACCGGACAGGTCGTTGACTGAAGCTTTCTTT. It specifies CASSPDRSLTEAFF.

J is TRBJ1-2 and V is TRBV12-3 or TRBV12-4, with no clear D. This CDR3 has 12 residues. The ends were cut back, 4 bases at V and 7 bases at J, with 10 bases in the middle. The CDR3 loop reads CASSSRYGGYTF. CDR3 nucleotide sequence: TGTGCCAGCAGTTCACGGTATGGTGGCTACACCTTC.

The chain's CDR3 is CAWRGLTASNEKLFF. As DNA, the CDR3 is TGTGCCTGGAGGGGTCTCACAGCATCTAATGAAAAACTGTTTTTT. The chain uses TRBV30 and TRBJ1-4; unclear D gene. This CDR3 spans 15 amino acids. The germline CDR1 and CDR2 sequences are GTSNPN and SVGIG (reference sequence). V lost 3 bases to trimming and J lost 3 bases, with 14 bases between them.

This rearrangement joins TRBV18 to TRBJ1-3, with D hard to call. Trimming cost V 4 bases and J 2 bases, with 15 bases left between them. CDR3 length: 16 amino acids. Germline CDR1 KGHSH, CDR2 LQKENI. Written as DNA, the CDR3 is TGTGCCAGCTCACTCTCTCTTGCGGGAACTGGAAACACCATATATTTT. Protein sequence: CASSLSLAGTGNTIYF. Drawing the rest from reference TRBV18 and TRBJ1-3, the complete variable domain is NAGVMQNPRHLVRRRGQEARLRCSPMKGHSHVYWYRQLPEEGLKFMVYLQKENIIDESGMPKERFSAEFPKEGPSILRIQQVVRGDSAAYFCASSLSLAGTGNTIYFGEGSWLTVV.

The rearrangement joins TRBV14 to TRBJ2-7; D perhaps matches TRBD1 (6 bases). Per the germline V gene, CDR1 is SGHDN and CDR2 is FVKESK. The CDR3 consists of 14 residues. Trimming stripped 4 bases from V and 3 bases from J, with 13 bases between. This CDR3 is CASSPPGVRYEQYF. Written as DNA, the CDR3 is TGTGCCAGCAGCCCTCCAGGGGTCCGCTACGAGCAGTACTTC. The full variable domain, its missing parts supplied by reference TRBV14 and TRBJ2-7, is EAGVTQFPSHSVIEKGQTVTLRCDPISGHDNLYWYRRVMGKEIKFLLHFVKESKQDESGMPNNRFLAERTGGTYSTLKVQPAELEDSGVYFCASSPPGVRYEQYFGPGTRLTVT.

This chain links TRBV7-9 with TRBJ2-1; 9 positions agree with TRBD2. J was trimmed by 8 bases and V by 1 base; bases with no gene match: 12. Germline V gene data show CDR1 as SEHNR and CDR2 as FQNEAQ (reference sequence). CDR3 size: 17 residues. The CDR3 DNA is TGTGCCAGCAGCTTAGAGGCGGGGGGGCCTCTTTTTTATGAGCAGTTCTTC. This gives the protein CASSLEAGGPLFYEQFF.

The V gene is TRBV7-9, the J gene TRBJ2-7; 8 bases agree with TRBD2. V lost 5 bases, J lost 3 bases, and 3 bases stayed unmatched. Germline CDR1 and CDR2: SEHNR and FQNEAQ (reference sequence). CDR3 length equals 13 residues. The CDR3 spells CASSTGTSYEQYF. The CDR3, as DNA: TGTGCCAGCAGCACCGGGACTAGCTACGAGCAGTACTTC. Variable domain in full (rest from reference TRBV7-9 and TRBJ2-7): DTGVSQNPRHKITKRGQNVTFRCDPISEHNRLYWYRQTLGQGPEFLTYFQNEAQLEKSRLLSDRFSAERPKGSFSTLEIQRTEQGDSAMYLCASSTGTSYEQYFGPGTRLTVT.

The chain employs TRBV5-8 and TRBJ2-5, with 9 nucleotides matching TRBD1. The CDR3 loop spans 14 amino acids. The germline gives CDR1 SGHTS, CDR2 YDEGEE. V was pared by 4 bases and J by 3 bases, with 4 bases of the junction left unmatched. In nucleotides, the CDR3 is TGTGCCAGCAGCCAGGGGACAGGGAAAGAGACCCAGTACTTC. This codes for CASSQGTGKETQYF. Variable domain in full (rest from reference TRBV5-8 and TRBJ2-5): EAGVTQSPTHLIKTRGQQATLRCSPISGHTSVYWYQQALGLGLQFLLWYDEGEERNRGNFPPRFSGRQFPNYSSELNVNALELEDSALYLCASSQGTGKETQYFGPGTRLLVL.

The chain combines TRBV27 with TRBJ1-2, with a possible D match to TRBD1 (5 bases). This CDR3 comprises 13 residues. Per the germline V gene, CDR1 is MNHEY and CDR2 is SMNVEV (reference sequence). The ends were cut back, 3 bases at V and 7 bases at J, with 12 bases in the middle. The CDR3 protein is CASSFLGGFGYTF. Written as DNA, the CDR3 is TGTGCCAGCAGTTTTCTCGGGGGATTTGGCTACACCTTC.

The V and J genes are TRBV5-1 and TRBJ1-4; D is undetermined. V was cut by 0 bases and J by 3 bases, with 6 bases left in between. Germline CDR1 is SGHRS and CDR2 is YFSETQ. The CDR3 is 14 residues long. CDR3 region: CASSLGHPNEKLFF. CDR3 DNA: TGCGCCAGCAGCTTGGGGCATCCTAATGAAAAACTGTTTTTT.

This clone was counted between two and nine times. The chain has TRBV7-9 and TRBJ1-5; no clear D gene. V was cut by 6 bases and J by 0 bases, with 6 bases left in between. The CDR3 is 13 amino acids. CDR1 SEHNR and CDR2 FQNEAQ come from the germline V gene (reference sequence). The CDR3: CASSLNSNQPQHF. As DNA, the CDR3 is TGTGCCAGCAGTCTTAATAGCAATCAGCCCCAGCATTTT.

This clone was recorded a few times. The rearrangement uses TRBV7-2 and TRBJ1-3; D is uncertain. Trimming took off 4 bases at V and 0 bases at J, with 13 bases between the two ends. The V gene's germline CDR1 is SGHTA and CDR2 FQGNSA. The CDR3 contains 16 residues. CDR3 in DNA: TGTGCCAGCAGCTCTCTTAATGCAGACTCTGGAAACACCATATATTTT. This gives the protein CASSSLNADSGNTIYF.

This clone appeared a single time. The rearrangement joins TRBV3-1 (or the pseudogene TRBV3-2) to TRBJ1-1, with D perhaps TRBD1 (5 bases). The CDR3 loop spans 16 amino acids. Germline loops: CDR1 LGHDT, CDR2 YNNKEL (reference sequence). V lost 4 bases, J lost 0 bases, and 15 bases lay in between. CDR3 sequence reads: CASSLWRGALNTEAFF. The CDR3 nucleotides read TGTGCCAGCAGCCTATGGAGGGGCGCTTTGAACACTGAAGCTTTCTTT.

This clone was counted a few times. CDR3 loop: CASSVNGNLNSPLHF. The CDR3 bases are TGTGCCAGCTCTGTGAACGGTAACCTTAATTCACCCCTCCACTTT. The chain couples TRBV27 to TRBJ1-6, with unresolved D. The germline CDR1 and CDR2 sequences are MNHEY and SMNVEV (reference sequence). The CDR3 contains 15 residues. Trimming stripped 8 bases from V and 6 bases from J, with 17 bases between.

CDR3 in amino acids: CASRRLAGGTGELFF. CDR3 DNA sequence: TGTGCCAGTAGAAGGTTAGCGGGGGGCACCGGGGAGCTGTTTTTT. The rearrangement links TRBV19 to TRBJ2-2; 10 bases are a match to TRBD2. Germline values: CDR1 LNHDA, CDR2 SQIVND (reference sequence). The V segment lost 6 bases and the J segment 4 bases; nucleotides outside the gene matches: 5. The CDR3 covers 15 residues.